The next 32 T cell receptor beta chains were all read from a single sample in a study of blood T cells in healthy people across ages. Then a second PCR, running about 7 to 11 cycles, was carried out with a sample-barcoded 5' primer and a J-beta primer mix. TCRdb processed the 5' RACE reads anew with MiXCR; each CDR3 protein has one entry. The data hold under 800,000 distinct CDR3 sequences, with 21% observed a single time. Sequenced material: blood. Receptor source: a man aged 65-85 years in good health.

In its sample, this clonotype was seen once. This sequence joins TRBV5-1 and TRBJ2-1; 9 nucleotides agree with TRBD2. Per the germline V gene, CDR1 is SGHRS and CDR2 is YFSETQ. This CDR3 has 15 residues. The J segment lost 10 bases and the V segment lost 4 bases, leaving 12 bases of the junction unmatched. CDR3 sequence: CASSGVAGASWEQFF. In DNA, the CDR3 is TGCGCCAGCAGCGGAGTAGCGGGAGCGTCTTGGGAGCAGTTCTTC.

The chain links TRBV10-3 to TRBJ2-1; no reliable D call. The V and J ends lost 4 bases and 1 base respectively, with 14 bases between them. The CDR3 spans 16 residues. From germline, CDR1 is ENHRY and CDR2 SYGVKD. In nucleotides, the CDR3 is TGTGCCATCAGTGGCCTGAGCGACCAATCCTACAATGAGCAGTTCTTC. This encodes CAISGLSDQSYNEQFF.

This clonotype was seen only a few times. V is TRBV24-1 and J is TRBJ1-5, with 9 bases fitting TRBD1. Germline loops: CDR1 KGHDR, CDR2 SFDVKD. The CDR3 is 19 amino acids. Trimming removed 5 bases from V and 0 bases from J; junction bases left unmatched: 13. The CDR3 sequence: CATSASPGQGGGSNQPQHF. The CDR3 nucleotides are TGTGCCACCAGTGCCTCACCGGGACAGGGAGGAGGTAGCAATCAGCCCCAGCATTTT.

This clonotype was picked up a small number of times. The gene calls are TRBV4-1 and TRBJ1-6; TRBD1 matches at 8 bases. Trimming took 3 bases from V and 7 from J; bases not matched to a gene: 11. This CDR3 is 17 amino acids long. Germline CDR1 reads MGHRA; CDR2 reads YSYEKL. As DNA, the CDR3 is TGCGCCAGCAGCCAGGGGTCACAGGGGGTGAAGAATTCACCCCTCCACTTT. Encoded protein: CASSQGSQGVKNSPLHF.

This chain uses TRBV14 with TRBJ1-1; TRBD1 is a possible D gene (5 bases). With 0 bases removed from V and 4 bases from J, the gap between germline ends came to 15 bases. CDR1 SGHDN and CDR2 FVKESK come from the germline V gene. The length of the CDR3 is 16 residues. The CDR3 reads CASSQDGRGRGTEAFF. CDR3 coding DNA: TGTGCCAGCAGCCAAGATGGGCGAGGAAGGGGCACTGAAGCTTTCTTT.

This clonotype was detected only a few times. The chain joins TRBV4-1 to TRBJ2-1; the D is unclear. The CDR3 extends over 17 amino acids. Trimming removed 3 bases at V and 0 bases at J, with 15 bases between. Germline assignment: CDR1 MGHRA and CDR2 YSYEKL. Here the CDR3 reads CASSQALSPGSYNEQFF. In nucleotides, the CDR3 is TGCGCCAGCAGCCAGGCGTTGAGTCCGGGCTCCTACAATGAGCAGTTCTTC.

V and J are TRBV6-2 or TRBV6-3 and TRBJ2-1, with TRBD2 as a possible D gene (5 bases). The CDR3 extends over 15 amino acids. The germline V gene encodes CDR1 MNHEY and CDR2 SVGEGT. V was cut by 2 bases and J by 4 bases, with 12 bases left in between. The CDR3 bases are TGTGCCAGCAGTTACGCAGGCGGGCCGTACAATGAGCAGTTCTTC. Its translation: CASSYAGGPYNEQFF.

CDR3 sequence (DNA): TGTGCCAGCAGCTTCAGGCGGGAGCTCAGCGGGGAGCTGTTTTTT. Amino acid sequence: CASSFRRELSGELFF. The chain employs TRBV7-2 and TRBJ2-2, with TRBD2 matching 7 bases. J was trimmed by 7 bases and V by 3 bases; bases with no gene match: 8. The CDR3 contains 15 residues. Germline-derived CDR1 and CDR2 are SGHTA and FQGNSA.

This clonotype was seen just once. This chain joins TRBV4-1 and TRBJ2-3; D call uncertain. V dropped 3 bases and J dropped 2 bases, with 9 bases sitting between them. Germline CDR1 reads MGHRA; CDR2 reads YSYEKL. The CDR3 length is 14 residues. CDR3 residues: CASSHGPDTDTQYF. DNA of the CDR3: TGCGCCAGCAGCCACGGACCGGACACAGATACGCAGTATTTT.

The chain uses TRBV5-1 and TRBJ2-1; 10 nucleotides agree with TRBD2. The CDR3 is 15 residues long. V dropped 2 bases and J dropped 7; count of bases not matched to a gene: 6. Germline V gene sequence: CDR1 SGHRS, CDR2 YFSETQ. The CDR3 DNA follows: TGCGCCAGCAGCTTTGGTAGCGGGAGGTTGAATGAGCAGTTCTTC. Translated, it gives CASSFGSGRLNEQFF.

This clonotype was observed a few times. This rearrangement joins TRBV10-3 to TRBJ2-5; 9 bases align to TRBD1. The better agreement between TRBJ2-7 and the DNA end casts doubt on the J call. Germline V gene data show CDR1 as ENHRY and CDR2 as SYGVKD. CDR3 size: 14 residues. The CDR3 loop reads CAISASGQGSEQYF. DNA for the CDR3: TGTGCCATCAGTGCCTCGGGACAGGGTTCCGAGCAGTACTTC.

The chain's CDR3 is CSARGDQSNEQFF. The CDR3 DNA reads as TGCAGTGCTAGGGGGGACCAGTCAAATGAGCAGTTCTTC. The rearrangement uses TRBV20-1 and TRBJ2-1; D possibly uses TRBD1 or TRBD2 (5 bases each). Trimming pared 3 bases from V and 7 bases from J, leaving 13 bases between. Germline values: CDR1 DFQATT, CDR2 SNEGSKA (reference sequence). The CDR3 contains 13 residues.

CDR3 in DNA: TGTGCCAGCAGTGAGCTGGGGGAGGCAGATACGCAGTATTTT. It specifies CASSELGEADTQYF. The J gene is TRBJ2-3, the V gene TRBV25-1; possible D gene TRBD2, 6 bases. V gave up 3 bases and J gave up 4 bases, with 11 bases separating them. Germline V CDR1 and CDR2: MGHDK, SYGVNS. This CDR3 spans 14 amino acids.

This clonotype has just a few counts. This rearrangement joins TRBV4-1 to TRBJ1-4, with unresolved D. Per germline, CDR1 MGHRA and CDR2 YSYEKL. Trimming cost V 1 base and J 3 bases, with 9 bases left between them. This CDR3 region has 15 residues. The CDR3 sequence: CASSQVQASNEKLFF. The CDR3 bases are TGCGCCAGCAGCCAAGTCCAGGCCTCTAATGAAAAACTGTTTTTT.

This chain links TRBV19 with TRBJ2-1; TRBD2 matches 10 bases. This CDR3 is built from 15 residues. The germline V gene encodes CDR1 LNHDA and CDR2 SQIVND (reference sequence). J was trimmed by 8 bases and V by 1 base; bases with no gene match: 5. The CDR3: CASSIGSSGSDEQFF. DNA for the CDR3: TGTGCCAGTAGTATAGGTTCTAGCGGGAGCGATGAGCAGTTCTTC.

The chain is built from TRBV30 and TRBJ2-2; TRBD1 matches at 8 bases. The CDR3 consists of 13 residues. Germline V gives CDR1 GTSNPN, CDR2 SVGIG (reference sequence). Germline trimming cut 6 bases from V and 6 bases from J; bases unmatched to any gene: 6. CDR3 protein: CACTRTGPGELFF. CDR3 coding DNA: TGTGCCTGCACTAGGACAGGGCCCGGGGAGCTGTTTTTT.

CDR3 coding DNA: TGCAGCGTTGACGCGGGAGGTCGAGAGCAGTTCTTC. This codes for CSVDAGGREQFF. V usage is TRBV29-1 and J usage is TRBJ2-1, with 8 bases that match TRBD2. Germline trimming cut 3 bases from V and 10 bases from J; bases unmatched to any gene: 5. The CDR3 has 12 residues. CDR1 and CDR2 from the germline V gene are SQVTM and ANQGSEA.

This clonotype has ten or more counts. The chain joins TRBV10-2 to TRBJ2-7; D uncertain. V was trimmed by 2 bases and J by 2 bases, leaving 7 bases between them. The germline V gene encodes CDR1 WSHSY and CDR2 SAAADI. This CDR3 spans 13 amino acids. The DNA for the CDR3 is TGCGCCAGCAGTGAGCCCGTGACCTACGAGCAGTACTTC. Translation: CASSEPVTYEQYF.

This clonotype was recorded at least ten times. This chain uses TRBV5-1 with TRBJ2-3, with no clear D. V lost 0 bases and J 2 bases, leaving 7 bases between the germline ends. CDR1 is SGHRS and CDR2 is YFSETQ in the germline V gene. This CDR3 is built from 14 residues. CDR3 coding DNA: TGCGCCAGCAGCTTGGAGGATTCCACAGATACGCAGTATTTT. Translation: CASSLEDSTDTQYF.

V is TRBV29-1 and J is TRBJ1-2; D unresolved. The CDR3 consists of 12 residues. The germline V gene has CDR1 SQVTM and CDR2 ANQGSEA. V lost 4 bases and J 8 bases, leaving 14 bases between the germline ends. The CDR3 sequence is CSVVEPSKGYTF. The CDR3 region has the DNA TGCAGCGTTGTGGAGCCTTCAAAAGGCTACACCTTC.

The chain is built from TRBV6-1 and TRBJ2-3; D is unclear. Germline-derived CDR1 and CDR2 are MNHNS and SASEGT. The CDR3 has 14 amino acids. Trimming removed 6 bases at V and 1 base at J, with 11 bases between. DNA for the CDR3: TGTGCCAGCAGCCCCTTCCCGGGCACAGATACGCAGTATTTT. Protein product: CASSPFPGTDTQYF.

This chain uses TRBV7-9 with TRBJ2-5, with a possible D match to TRBD2 (6 bases). The DNA end favors TRBJ2-1, so the J call may be wrong. Germline CDR1 reads SEHNR; CDR2 reads FQNEAQ (reference sequence). The CDR3 has 15 residues. CDR3 coding DNA: TGTGCCAGCAGCCTACAAGGGGCTAGCGATGATGAGCAGTTCTTC. It yields the protein CASSLQGASDDEQFF.

This clonotype was seen repeatedly, ten times or more. This chain uses TRBV28 with TRBJ2-1, with 12 positions matching TRBD2. Trimming cost V 5 bases and J 7 bases; bases outside gene matches: 21. The CDR3 length is 20 residues. Per the germline V gene, CDR1 is MDHEN and CDR2 is SYDVKM. The CDR3 coding sequence is TGTGCCAGCAGTCCCACCACGCCCATGTTGACTAGCGGGAGAAGGAATGAGCAGTTCTTC. It encodes CASSPTTPMLTSGRRNEQFF.

This clonotype has just a few counts. The chain is built from TRBV6-2 or TRBV6-3 and TRBJ2-5; TRBD1 or TRBD2 may be the D gene (6 bases each). Germline-derived CDR1 and CDR2 are MNHEY and SVGEGT. V was pared by 0 bases and J by 9 bases, with 17 bases between. This CDR3 has 15 residues. DNA for the CDR3: TGTGCCAGCAGTTACTCGACAGACAGGTGGGAGGCCCAGTACTTC. Translation gives CASSYSTDRWEAQYF.

CDR3 amino acids: CASSQELTSGTYEQYF. The CDR3 coding sequence is TGTGCCAGCAGCCAGGAATTAACTAGCGGAACCTACGAGCAGTACTTC. The rearrangement links TRBV4-2 to TRBJ2-5; 8 bases agree with TRBD2. The closer fit of TRBJ2-7 to the DNA end suggests the J call may be wrong. Germline CDR1 reads LGHNA; CDR2 reads YNFKEQ. The CDR3 is made up of 16 amino acids.

This clonotype was counted only a few times. The genes are TRBV10-3 and TRBJ2-2, with D possibly TRBD1 on 6 matching bases. V dropped 2 bases and J dropped 7 bases, with 14 bases sitting between them. This CDR3 spans 15 amino acids. Germline V CDR1 and CDR2: ENHRY, SYGVKD. CDR3 in amino acids: CAISEQLGAGGELFF. In DNA, the CDR3 is TGTGCCATCAGTGAGCAGCTGGGGGCCGGCGGGGAGCTGTTTTTT.

There are a few counts of this clonotype. The CDR3 bases are TGTGCCAGTAGTAGCAAAGGGGGCTCGAACATTCAGTACTTC. Its protein is CASSSKGGSNIQYF. The V and J genes are TRBV19 and TRBJ2-4, with 7 bases lining up with TRBD1. The CDR3 runs to 14 residues. J lost 7 bases, V lost 4 bases, and 7 bases had no gene match. The V gene's germline CDR1 is LNHDA and CDR2 SQIVND (reference sequence).

In its sample, this clonotype was seen a few times. The chain has TRBV3-1 and TRBJ2-5; the match to TRBD2 covers 8 bases. The J call is doubtful: the DNA matches TRBJ2-1 better. CDR3 size: 15 residues. Germline CDR1 LGHDT, CDR2 YNNKEL (reference sequence). CDR3 in amino acids: CASSPGVAGSNEQFF. The CDR3 DNA reads as TGTGCCAGCAGCCCCGGAGTAGCGGGGAGCAATGAGCAGTTCTTC.

This chain uses TRBV20-1 with TRBJ2-1; possible D gene TRBD1, 5 bases. The ends were cut back, 4 bases at V and 0 bases at J, with 10 bases in the middle. CDR1 and CDR2 from the germline V gene are DFQATT and SNEGSKA (reference sequence). The CDR3 spans 14 residues. The CDR3 region has the DNA TGCAGTGCTACAGGGAAGAGCTCCTACAATGAGCAGTTCTTC. Protein: CSATGKSSYNEQFF.

The V call is TRBV12-3 or TRBV12-4, the J call TRBJ2-2; D not resolved. The length of the CDR3 is 11 residues. V gave up 7 bases and J gave up 5 bases, with 5 bases separating them. The CDR3: CASKNTGELFF. DNA for the CDR3: TGTGCCAGCAAAAATACCGGGGAGCTGTTTTTT.

The V gene is TRBV3-1, the J gene TRBJ2-6; D call uncertain. Germline V CDR1 and CDR2: LGHDT, YNNKEL (reference sequence). The CDR3 spans 15 residues. Trimming took 3 bases from V and 3 from J, leaving 9 bases between them. The CDR3 bases are TGTGCCAGCAGCCACGGCCAGTTTGGGGCCAACGTCCTGACTTTC. Residues: CASSHGQFGANVLTF.

The chain links TRBV7-2 to TRBJ2-6; D might be TRBD2 (6 bases). Germline CDR1 reads SGHTA; CDR2 reads FQGNSA. CDR3 size: 16 residues. Deletions cut 1 base from V and 2 bases from J, with 9 bases between. The CDR3 loop reads CASSLVPSAGANVLTF. The CDR3 DNA reads as TGTGCCAGCAGCTTAGTCCCTAGCGCTGGGGCCAACGTCCTGACTTTC.